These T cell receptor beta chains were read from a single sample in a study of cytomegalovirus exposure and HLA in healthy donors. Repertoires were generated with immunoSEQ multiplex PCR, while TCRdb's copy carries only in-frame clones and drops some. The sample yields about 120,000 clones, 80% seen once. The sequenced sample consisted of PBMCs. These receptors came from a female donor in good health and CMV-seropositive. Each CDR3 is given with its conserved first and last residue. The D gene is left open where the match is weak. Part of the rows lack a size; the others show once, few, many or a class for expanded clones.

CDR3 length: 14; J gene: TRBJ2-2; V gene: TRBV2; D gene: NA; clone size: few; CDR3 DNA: TGTGCCAGCAGAGAGGGTAGGAAGACCGGGGAGCTGTTTTTT; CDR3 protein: CASREGRKTGELFF
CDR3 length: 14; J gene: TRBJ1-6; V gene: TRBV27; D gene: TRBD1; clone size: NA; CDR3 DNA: TGTGCCAGCATCCATAGTAGACAGGGAGGACCCCTCCACTTT; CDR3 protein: CASIHSRQGGPLHF
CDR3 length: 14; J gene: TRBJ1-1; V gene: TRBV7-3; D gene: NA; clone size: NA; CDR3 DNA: TGTGCCAGCAGCTTAAGCTACCTGCGGGCTGAAGCTTTCTTT; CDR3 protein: CASSLSYLRAEAFF
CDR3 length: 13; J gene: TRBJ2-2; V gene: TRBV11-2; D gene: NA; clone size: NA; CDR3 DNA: TGTGCCAGCAGCTTAGGAGGCACCGGGGAGCTGTTTTTT; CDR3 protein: CASSLGGTGELFF
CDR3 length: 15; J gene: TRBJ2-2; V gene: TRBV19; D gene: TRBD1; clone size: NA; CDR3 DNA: TGTGCCAGTAGTACCCGGACAGGGTCTGGCGGGGAGCTGTTTTTT; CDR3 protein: CASSTRTGSGGELFF
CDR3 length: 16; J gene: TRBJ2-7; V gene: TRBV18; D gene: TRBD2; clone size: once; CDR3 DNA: TGTGCCAGCTCTCAAGGACTAGCGGGGGAGTCCTACGAGCAGTACTTC; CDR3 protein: CASSQGLAGESYEQYF
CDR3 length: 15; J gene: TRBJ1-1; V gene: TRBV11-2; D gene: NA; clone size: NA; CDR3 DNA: TGTGCCAGCAGCTCCCCCATGGGGCTGAACACTGAAGCTTTCTTT; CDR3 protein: CASSSPMGLNTEAFF
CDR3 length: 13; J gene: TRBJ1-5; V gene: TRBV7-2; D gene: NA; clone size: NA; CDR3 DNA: TGTGCCAGCAGTCTAAATAGCAATCAGCCCCAGCATTTT; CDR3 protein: CASSLNSNQPQHF
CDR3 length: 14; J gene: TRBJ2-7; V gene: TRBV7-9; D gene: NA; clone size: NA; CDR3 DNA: TGTGCCAGCAGCTTAGGAATTTCCGGGGACGAGCAGTACTTC; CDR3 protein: CASSLGISGDEQYF
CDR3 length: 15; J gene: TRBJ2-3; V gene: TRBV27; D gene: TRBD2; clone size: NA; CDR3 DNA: TGTGCCAGCAGTCCCCGACTAGCGGCTACAGATACGCAGTATTTT; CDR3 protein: CASSPRLAATDTQYF
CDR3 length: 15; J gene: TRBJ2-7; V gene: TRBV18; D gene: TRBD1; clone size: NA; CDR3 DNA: TGTGCCAGCTCACCGAGGACAGGTGGCTCCTACGAGCAGTACTTC; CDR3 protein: CASSPRTGGSYEQYF
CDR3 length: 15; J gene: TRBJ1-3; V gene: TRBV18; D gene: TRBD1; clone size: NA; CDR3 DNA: TGTGCCAGCTCACCGTCCAGGGGGGACGGAAACACCATATATTTT; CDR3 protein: CASSPSRGDGNTIYF
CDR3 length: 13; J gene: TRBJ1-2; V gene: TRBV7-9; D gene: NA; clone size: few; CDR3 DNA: TGTGCCAGCAGCCCTTCTGAGGCGGATGGCTACACCTTC; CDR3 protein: CASSPSEADGYTF
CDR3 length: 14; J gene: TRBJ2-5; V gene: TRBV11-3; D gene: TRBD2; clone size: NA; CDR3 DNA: TGTGCCAGCAGCTTGGGAGGGTTACAAGAGACCCAGTACTTC; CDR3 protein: CASSLGGLQETQYF
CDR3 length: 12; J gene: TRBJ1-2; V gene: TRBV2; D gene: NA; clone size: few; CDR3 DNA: TGTGCCAGCAGTGAAGGGCTCCTGGGCTACACCTTC; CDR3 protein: CASSEGLLGYTF
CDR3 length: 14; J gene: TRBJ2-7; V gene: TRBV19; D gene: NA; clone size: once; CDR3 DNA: TGTGCCAGTAGTCCCTCGACAGAGACCTACGAGCAGTACTTC; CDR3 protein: CASSPSTETYEQYF
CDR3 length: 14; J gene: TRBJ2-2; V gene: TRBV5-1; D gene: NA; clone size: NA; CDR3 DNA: TGCGCCAGCAGCTTGCTAGTGAACACCGGGGAGCTGTTTTTT; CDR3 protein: CASSLLVNTGELFF
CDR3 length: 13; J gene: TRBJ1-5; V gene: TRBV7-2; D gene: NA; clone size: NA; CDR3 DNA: TGTGCCAGCAGCTTACGGGGGAATCAGCCCCAGCATTTT; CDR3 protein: CASSLRGNQPQHF
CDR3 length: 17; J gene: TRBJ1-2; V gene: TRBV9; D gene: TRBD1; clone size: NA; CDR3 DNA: TGTGCCAGCAGCGTGGGACAGGGGGCGCGAGATCACTATGGCTACACCTTC; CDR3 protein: CASSVGQGARDHYGYTF
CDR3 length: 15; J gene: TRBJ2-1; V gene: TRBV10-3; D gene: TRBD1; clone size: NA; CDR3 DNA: TGTGCCATCAGTCGGACAGGGGGCTCCTACAATGAGCAGTTCTTC; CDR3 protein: CAISRTGGSYNEQFF
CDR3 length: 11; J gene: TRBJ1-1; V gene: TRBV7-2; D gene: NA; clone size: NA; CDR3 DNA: TGTGCCAGCCTCGAGGACATGTTAGCTTTCTTT; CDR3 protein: CASLEDMLAFF
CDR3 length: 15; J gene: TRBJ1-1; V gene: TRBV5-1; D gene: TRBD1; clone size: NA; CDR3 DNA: TGCGCCAGCAGCTTGGAGGGGGCGAGGAACACTGAAGCTTTCTTT; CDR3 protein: CASSLEGARNTEAFF
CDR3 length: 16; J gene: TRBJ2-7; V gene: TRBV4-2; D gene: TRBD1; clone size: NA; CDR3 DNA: TGTGCCAGCAGCCAAGATTTGCAGGGGGTTTCCTACGAGCAGTACTTC; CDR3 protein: CASSQDLQGVSYEQYF
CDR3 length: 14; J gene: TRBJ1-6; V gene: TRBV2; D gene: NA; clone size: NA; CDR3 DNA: TGTGCCAGCAGTGAACAGGGATCTAATTCACCCCTCCACTTT; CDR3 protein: CASSEQGSNSPLHF
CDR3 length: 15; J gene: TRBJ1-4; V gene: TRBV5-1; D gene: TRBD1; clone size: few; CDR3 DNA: TGCGCCAGCAGTTTGACAGGGGTAACTAATGAAAAACTGTTTTTT; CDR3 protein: CASSLTGVTNEKLFF
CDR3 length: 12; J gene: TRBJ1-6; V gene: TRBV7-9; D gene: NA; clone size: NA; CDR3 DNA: TGTTCCAGCAGCCCCGAGGGATCACCCCTCCACTTT; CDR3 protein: CSSSPEGSPLHF
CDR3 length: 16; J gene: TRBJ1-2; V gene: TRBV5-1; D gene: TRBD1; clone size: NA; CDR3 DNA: TGCGCCAGCAGCTTAAGCCAGGGACAGGGTATAGTAGGCTACACCTTC; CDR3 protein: CASSLSQGQGIVGYTF
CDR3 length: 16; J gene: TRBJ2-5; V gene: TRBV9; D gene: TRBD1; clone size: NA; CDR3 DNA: TGTGCCAGCAGCGGTGACAGGGGCCTGGCGGAAGAGACCCAGTACTTC; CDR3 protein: CASSGDRGLAEETQYF
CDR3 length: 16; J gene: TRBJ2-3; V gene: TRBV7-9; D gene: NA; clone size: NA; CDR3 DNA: TGTGCCAGCAGCTTAACCCGGGTTAGAAACACAGATACGCAGTATTTT; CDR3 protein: CASSLTRVRNTDTQYF
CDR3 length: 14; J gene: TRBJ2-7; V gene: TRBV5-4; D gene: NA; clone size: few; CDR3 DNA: TGTGCCAGCAGCTTGACCGGGACACGCCACGAGCAGTACTTC; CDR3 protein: CASSLTGTRHEQYF
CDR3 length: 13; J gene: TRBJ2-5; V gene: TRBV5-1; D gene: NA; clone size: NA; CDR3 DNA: TGCGCCAGCAGCTCGGGGGGCCGAGAGACCCAGTACTTC; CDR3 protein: CASSSGGRETQYF
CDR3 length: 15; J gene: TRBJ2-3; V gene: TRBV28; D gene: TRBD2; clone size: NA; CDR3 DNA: TGTGCCAGCAGTTCCGGGACTAGCATGACAGATACGCAGTATTTT; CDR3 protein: CASSSGTSMTDTQYF
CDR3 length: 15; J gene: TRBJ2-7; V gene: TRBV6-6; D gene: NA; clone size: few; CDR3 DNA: TGTGCCAGCAGTTCGGGGGGCGCGTCGGGGTACGAGCAGTACTTC; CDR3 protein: CASSSGGASGYEQYF
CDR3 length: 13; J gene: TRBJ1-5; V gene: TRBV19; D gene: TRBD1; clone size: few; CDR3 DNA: TGTGCCAGTAGCGGGACAGCTAATCAGCCCCAGCATTTT; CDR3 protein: CASSGTANQPQHF
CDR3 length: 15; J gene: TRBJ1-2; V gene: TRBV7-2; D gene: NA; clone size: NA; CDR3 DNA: TGTGCCAGCACCACCTATGGGGGCCGGGGGGAGGGCTACACCTTC; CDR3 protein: CASTTYGGRGEGYTF
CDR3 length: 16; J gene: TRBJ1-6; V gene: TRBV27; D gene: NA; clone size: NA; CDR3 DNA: TGTGCCAGCAGTCCAGCAGGGGTGGGTACGAATTCACCCCTCCACTTT; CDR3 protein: CASSPAGVGTNSPLHF
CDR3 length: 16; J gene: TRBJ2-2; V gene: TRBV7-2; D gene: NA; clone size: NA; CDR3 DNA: TGTGCCAGCAGCCCCCCCCGGACAGCGAACACCGGGGAGCTGTTTTTT; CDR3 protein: CASSPPRTANTGELFF
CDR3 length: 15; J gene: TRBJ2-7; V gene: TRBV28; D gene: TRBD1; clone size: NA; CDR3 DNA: TGTGCCAGCAGTCGTACCGGGACAGGGATCTACGAGCAGTACTTC; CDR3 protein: CASSRTGTGIYEQYF
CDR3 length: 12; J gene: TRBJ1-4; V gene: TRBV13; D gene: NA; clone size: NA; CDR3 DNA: TGTGCCAGCAGCTCCATCAGGGGTAAACTGTTTTTT; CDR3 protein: CASSSIRGKLFF
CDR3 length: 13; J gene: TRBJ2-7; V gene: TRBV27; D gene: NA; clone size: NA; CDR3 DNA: TGTGCCAGCAGTTTAAAGAGCGGCTACGAGCAGTACTTC; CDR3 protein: CASSLKSGYEQYF
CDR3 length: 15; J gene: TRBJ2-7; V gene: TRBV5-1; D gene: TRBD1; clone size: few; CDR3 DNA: TGCGCCAGCAGCTTGGAGACAGGGGGCGCCTACGAGCAGTACTTC; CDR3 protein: CASSLETGGAYEQYF
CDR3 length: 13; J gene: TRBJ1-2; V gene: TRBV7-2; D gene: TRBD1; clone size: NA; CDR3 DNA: TGTGCCAGCAGTTTTCAGGGGGGCTATGGCTACACCTTC; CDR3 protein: CASSFQGGYGYTF
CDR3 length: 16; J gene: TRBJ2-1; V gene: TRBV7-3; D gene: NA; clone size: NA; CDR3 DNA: TGTGCCAGCAGCTTAACCCCGGGGGTCGGCAACAATGAGCAGTTCTTC; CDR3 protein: CASSLTPGVGNNEQFF
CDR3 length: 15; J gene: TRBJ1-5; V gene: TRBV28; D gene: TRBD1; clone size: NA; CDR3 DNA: TGTGCCAGCAGTTTCCAGGACAGGGTCAATCAGCCCCAGCATTTT; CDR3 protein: CASSFQDRVNQPQHF
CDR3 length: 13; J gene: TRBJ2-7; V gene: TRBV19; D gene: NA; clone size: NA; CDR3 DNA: TGTGCCAGTAGTTCCCGAGGCAGGGACGAGCAGTACTTC; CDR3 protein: CASSSRGRDEQYF
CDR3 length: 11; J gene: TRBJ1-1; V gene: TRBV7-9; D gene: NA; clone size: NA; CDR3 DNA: TGTGCCAGCAGCTTAGACAGTTTCTATTTCTTT; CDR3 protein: CASSLDSFYFF